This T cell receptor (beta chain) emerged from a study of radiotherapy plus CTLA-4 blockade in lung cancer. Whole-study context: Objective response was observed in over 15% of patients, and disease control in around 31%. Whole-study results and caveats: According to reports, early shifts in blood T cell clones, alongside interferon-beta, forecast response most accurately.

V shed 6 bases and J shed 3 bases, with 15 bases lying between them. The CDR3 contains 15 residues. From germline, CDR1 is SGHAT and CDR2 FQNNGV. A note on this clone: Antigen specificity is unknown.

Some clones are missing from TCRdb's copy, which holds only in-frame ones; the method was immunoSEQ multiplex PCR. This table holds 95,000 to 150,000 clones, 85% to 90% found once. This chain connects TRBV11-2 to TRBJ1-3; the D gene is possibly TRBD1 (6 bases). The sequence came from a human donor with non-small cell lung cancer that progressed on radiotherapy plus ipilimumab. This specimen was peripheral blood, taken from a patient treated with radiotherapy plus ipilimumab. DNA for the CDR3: TGTGCCAGCAGTATACAACAGGGAATTGGAAACACCATATATTTT. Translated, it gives CASSIQQGIGNTIYF.